A single T cell receptor (beta chain) is shown here with its context. This clonotype turned up a few times. Its antigen is still unknown. No per-base quality is available; no much larger clone lies one base away. The source of the sample is a study of identical twins' blood T cells (dated by TCRdb to the early 2010s). Study-wide context: The roughly 12 libraries, six for the alpha chain and six for the beta chain, yielded around 50 million Illumina reads in total. The study compared TCR alpha and beta chain repertoires of three pairs of monozygous twins using next-generation sequencing to assess genetic influence on repertoire formation.

The donors were six healthy women who made up three monozygous twin pairs. Each of the three twin pairs had been raised together, and the twins in each pair were thought likely to have encountered the same infectious agents and vaccines. TCR cDNA libraries were prepared from RNA that was isolated from peripheral blood mononuclear cells. The full study reports these points: Among the most abundant TCRbeta clonotypes, every donor shared more CDR3 sequences with her own twin than with unrelated donors. Because the twins were reared together, environmental influences could not be excluded as an explanation for twin similarity. How many CDR3 clonotypes two donors shared depended mainly on the product of their cloneset sizes, and the twins did not clearly stray from this trend. Twin pairs were reported to be markedly more alike in V gene usage than unrelated donors were, even when looking at non-selected out-of-frame TCRbeta clonotypes. The study stated that the proposed role of the TCRalpha J segment in MHC recognition during thymic selection needs to be validated by independent studies.

Measured from the cysteine to the phenylalanine, the CDR3 is 16 residues long. Kept here is only the CDR3 DNA, which spans 48 bases and is read in frame from base 1. Per the germline V gene (reference sequence), LGHDT is the CDR1 and YNNKEL is the CDR2. The junction carries 15 bases between V and J, which are trimmed by 0 bases and 4 bases respectively. Receptor amplification or capture employed 5' RACE. The data were produced on an Illumina Genome Analyzer IIx. The RNA-based TCR cDNA libraries were made using a previously described protocol that was modified in several ways. To prevent cross-contamination, barcodes specific to each sample were added to both ends of every TCR cDNA library during cDNA synthesis and amplification. The paper's data handling went like this. Each individual had between about 95,000 and nearly 500,000 identified clonotypes, and each library contained about 2.2 to 4 million CDR3-containing reads. Reads with improper barcode index combinations were discarded, after which clonesets were built for each library with the MiTCR software. While assembling CDR3 clonotypes, MiTCR filtered or rescued low-quality reads and corrected PCR and sequencing errors. Artificial out-of-frame clonotypes were removed by being mapped to in-frame sequences, with one indel in the CDR3 allowed. Similarity in V and J gene usage between donors was calculated as the Jensen-Shannon divergence divided by the mean entropy. TCRdb reprocessing: public reads trimmed at Q25 with fastp, clones called with MiXCR, in-frame beta chains kept. A single entry per CDR3 protein holds the most common genes and DNA from its merged rows. It is TCRdb's table, rather than the study itself, that gives the V and J calls and clone size. This sample gives around 380,000 distinct CDR3 sequences in total; over 25% of them show up just once. The ten largest account for 6.1% of the sample.

The clonotype originates from a woman between 18 and 50 years old in good health. Material: PBMCs. This sequence uses TRBV3-1 and TRBJ1-2, with no confident D gene call. The CDR3 region: CASSQDAAGRSYGYTF. The DNA sequence reads TGTGCCAGCAGCCAAGATGCGGCAGGAAGATCCTATGGCTACACCTTC.